Listed here is a single TCR beta chain. This sample was included in a study of blood T cell repertoires in COVID-19. Source study methods: Amplified reference gene primers provided the basis for estimating nucleated cell counts. Assay used: immunoSEQ multiplex PCR; TCRdb lists only in-frame clones, some missing. V, J and clone size are taken as reported in that table, and D and trimming were inferred from the DNA itself. This table has 26,000 or so clones, roughly 85% appearing once. The CDR3 length is 14 residues. J lost 2 bases, V lost 6 bases, and 6 bases had no gene match. Germline V gives CDR1 SGHDT, CDR2 YYEEEE.

This chain connects TRBV5-6 to TRBJ1-2; 8 nucleotides agree with TRBD1. The receptor was derived from a human donor in a cohort sampled during active COVID-19. Sequencing was carried out using peripheral blood. CDR3 residues: CASTQGALNYGYTF. The CDR3 DNA is TGTGCCAGCACTCAGGGGGCCCTCAACTATGGCTACACCTTC. The variable domain in full, completed from reference TRBV5-6 and TRBJ1-2, reads DAGVTQSPTHLIKTRGQQVTLRCSPKSGHDTVSWYQQALGQGPQFIFQYYEEEERQRGNFPDRFSGHQFPNYSSELNVNALLLGDSALYLCASTQGALNYGYTFGSGTRLTVV.